The 10 T cell receptor beta chains presented below share a single source sample, sequenced in a study of PD-1 blockade in classical Hodgkin lymphoma. The data were produced by immunoSEQ multiplex PCR, yet TCRdb's version contains in-frame clones alone and is incomplete. The sample consists of roughly 86,000 clones, approximately 86% of them appearing once. Time point defined: cycle 4 day 1 (C4D1), after five to seven weeks of nivolumab. Exposure to brentuximab vedotin varied, and each patient had relapsed following autologous stem cell transplantation. Sequenced material: peripheral blood mononuclear cells (PBMCs), taken before the fourth cycle of nivolumab. These receptors all stem from a human donor with classical Hodgkin lymphoma.

The genes are TRBV6-1 and TRBJ2-3, with D possibly being TRBD1 (6 bases). The CDR3 spans 15 residues. V was cut by 4 bases and J by 2 bases, with 13 bases left in between. Germline lookup yields CDR1 MNHNS and CDR2 SASEGT. The CDR3 region has the DNA TGTGCCAGCAGTGTTGACAGGACTTACACAGATACGCAGTATTTT. This codes for CASSVDRTYTDTQYF.

The genes are TRBV10-3 and TRBJ1-1, with unresolved D. Germline CDR1 is ENHRY and CDR2 is SYGVKD. V dropped 2 bases and J dropped 1 base, with 5 bases sitting between them. CDR3 length: 13 residues. The CDR3 loop is CAISETANTEAFF. CDR3 nucleotide sequence: TGTGCCATCAGTGAGACAGCGAACACTGAAGCTTTCTTT.

The chain links TRBV10-3 to TRBJ2-2; the D call may be TRBD1 or TRBD2 (6 bases each). In germline, CDR1 is ENHRY, CDR2 SYGVKD. The CDR3 length is 16 residues. V was shortened by 7 bases and J by 4 bases, with 19 bases between the two germline ends. CDR3 in DNA: TGTGCCATCAACGGCGAAAAGGGGGGAAGCACCGGGGAGCTGTTTTTT. Translated, it gives CAINGEKGGSTGELFF.

The CDR3 protein is CASSQEGTGFSETQYF. The CDR3 DNA is TGCGCCAGCAGCCAAGAGGGGACAGGGTTTTCGGAGACCCAGTACTTC. V and J are TRBV4-1 and TRBJ2-5; 9 bases are a match to TRBD1. The J segment lost 5 bases and the V segment lost 0 bases, leaving 7 bases of the junction unmatched. The CDR3 has 16 amino acids. Germline V gene lookup returns CDR1 MGHRA and CDR2 YSYEKL.

This chain joins TRBV4-2 and TRBJ1-5; D uncertain. Germline CDR1 LGHNA, CDR2 YNFKEQ. The CDR3 loop spans 14 amino acids. Trimming stripped 0 bases from V and 5 bases from J, with 8 bases between. The chain's CDR3 is CASSQDTGDQPQHF. CDR3 DNA sequence: TGTGCCAGCAGCCAAGATACCGGGGATCAGCCCCAGCATTTT.

The V and J genes are TRBV30 and TRBJ2-5; D is perhaps TRBD1 or TRBD2 (5 bases each). The ends were cut back, 5 bases at V and 4 bases at J, with 8 bases in the middle. Germline values: CDR1 GTSNPN, CDR2 SVGIG (reference sequence). The CDR3 consists of 11 residues. This CDR3 reads CAWGDGETQYF. The CDR3 nucleotides read TGTGCCTGGGGGGACGGAGAGACCCAGTACTTC.

V and J are TRBV6-5 and TRBJ2-7, with D unclear. The CDR3 has 14 amino acids. Germline V gene sequence: CDR1 MNHEY, CDR2 SVGAGI. Trimming took off 2 bases at V and 1 base at J, with 9 bases between the two ends. CDR3 in DNA: TGTGCCAGCAGTTACAATTTTGGATCCTACGAGCAGTACTTC. Its translation is CASSYNFGSYEQYF.

V usage is TRBV30 and J usage is TRBJ1-4; no clear D gene. The CDR3 length is 13 residues. The germline gives CDR1 GTSNPN, CDR2 SVGIG (reference sequence). Trimming removed 2 bases at V and 4 bases at J, with 8 bases between. DNA of the CDR3: TGTGCCTGGAGTCGTGGCGATAATGAAAAACTGTTTTTT. The encoded protein is CAWSRGDNEKLFF.

The rearrangement links TRBV5-1 to TRBJ2-7; D is ambiguous. V was pared by 0 bases and J by 1 base, with 11 bases between. Germline loops: CDR1 SGHRS, CDR2 YFSETQ. The CDR3 has 15 residues. DNA for the CDR3: TGCGCCAGCAGCTTGGTAGGCTCCGGGTCCTACGAGCAGTACTTC. It encodes CASSLVGSGSYEQYF.

V is TRBV5-6 and J is TRBJ2-7; D ambiguous. This CDR3 spans 14 amino acids. Germline lookup yields CDR1 SGHDT and CDR2 YYEEEE. V was trimmed by 6 bases and J by 0 bases, leaving 13 bases between them. The CDR3, as DNA: TGTGCCAGCAACCAGCGTGGGCTCTCCTACGAGCAGTACTTC. Its translation is CASNQRGLSYEQYF. Supplemented by reference TRBV5-6 and TRBJ2-7, the full variable domain reads DAGVTQSPTHLIKTRGQQVTLRCSPKSGHDTVSWYQQALGQGPQFIFQYYEEEERQRGNFPDRFSGHQFPNYSSELNVNALLLGDSALYLCASNQRGLSYEQYFGPGTRLTVT.